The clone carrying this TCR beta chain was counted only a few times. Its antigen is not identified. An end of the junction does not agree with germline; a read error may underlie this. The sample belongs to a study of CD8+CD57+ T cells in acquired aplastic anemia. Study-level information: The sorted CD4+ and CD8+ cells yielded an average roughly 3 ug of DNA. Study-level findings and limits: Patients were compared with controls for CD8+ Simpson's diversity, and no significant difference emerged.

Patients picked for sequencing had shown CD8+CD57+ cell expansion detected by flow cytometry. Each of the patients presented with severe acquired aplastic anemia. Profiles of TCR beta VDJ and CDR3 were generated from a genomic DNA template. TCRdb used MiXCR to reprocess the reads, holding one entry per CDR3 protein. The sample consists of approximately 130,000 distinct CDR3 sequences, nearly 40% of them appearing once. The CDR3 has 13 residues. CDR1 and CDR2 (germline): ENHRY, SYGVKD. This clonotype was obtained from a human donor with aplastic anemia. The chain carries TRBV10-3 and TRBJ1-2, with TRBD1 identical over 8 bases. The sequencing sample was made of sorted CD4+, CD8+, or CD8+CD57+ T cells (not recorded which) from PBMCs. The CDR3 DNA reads TGTGACATCAGTTCTCAGGGGGCATCGGGAAACACCTTC. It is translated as CDISSQGASGNTF.